The present T cell receptor beta chain was sequenced within a study of human T cells and chemical hapten exposure. Study-wide background: DPC at 0.01% went onto the upper back in patch tests, read at 6 days. Predominantly women, the patients had alopecia areata, totalis or universalis.

In the library, unique molecular identifiers were attached to individual cDNA molecules. TCRdb used MiXCR to reprocess the RACE reads, holding one entry per CDR3 protein. In the table there are about 52,000 distinct CDR3 sequences, 9.5% to 10% of which are singletons. Time point denoted: pre-sensitization, week 0. Treatment: therapeutic diphenylcyclopropenone sensitization with weekly scalp DPC. Unfractionated whole blood served as the source for total RNA extraction. Comments on this clonotype: Its specificity is unknown.

Study outcomes and limitations: Expanded TCRs showed more large CDR3 clusters than pre-sensitization or healthy control sets.

The receptor was isolated from a woman in her thirties with alopecia areata. Some clones in this sample may be carry-over from other donors' samples. Specimen: whole blood, collected in connection with sensitization to the hapten diphenylcyclopropenone (DPC).

The CDR3 DNA follows: TGTGCCAGCAGCCAGGGAGTTTTGTCGACAGGCATGAACACTGAAGCTTTCTTT. This codes for CASSQGVLSTGMNTEAFF. The chain recombines TRBV3-1 with TRBJ1-1, with a tentative D call TRBD1 (6 bases). V was shortened by 3 bases and J by 0 bases, with 20 bases between the two germline ends. This CDR3 contains 18 residues. The germline gives CDR1 LGHDT, CDR2 YNNKEL (reference sequence).